The 30 T cell receptor beta chains in this list originate from one sample, sequenced in a study of blood T cell repertoires in acute mononucleosis. Whole-study results and caveats: Public beta motifs plus an AV5-AJ31 alpha motif appeared to drive GLC-BM selection.

The table came from immunoSEQ multiplex PCR; TCRdb's copy has only in-frame clones and leaves some out. The sample lists 1,500 to 2,000 clones, approximately 26% seen once, with over 20% in the top ten. Noted time point: convalescence about 6 months (5-8 months) after acute presentation (visit 7). The source material was EBV GLC epitope tetramer+ CD8+ T cells sorted from PBMCs, sampled during convalescence from infectious mononucleosis. Regarding subset: CD8 T cells binding tetramer with EBV BMLF1 280-288 peptide (GLC-BM). These receptors all come from a woman aged 18-29 years with infectious mononucleosis caused by EBV.

Details on this clone: A far larger clone is a single base away, which makes a read error likely. The chain recombines TRBV6-5 with TRBJ2-7; no clear D. This CDR3 has 11 residues. V lost 6 bases to trimming and J lost 3 bases, with 6 bases between them. The V gene's germline CDR1 is MNHEY and CDR2 SVGAGI. The CDR3 here is CASSWNYEQYF. The CDR3 bases are TGTGCCAGCAGCTGGAACTACGAGCAGTACTTC.

With respect to this clone: A much larger clone is a single base away; this may be a read error. The chain joins TRBV29-1 to TRBJ1-1, with TRBD1 identical over 8 bases. CDR3 length: 13 amino acids. Germline CDR1 and CDR2: SQVTM and ANQGSEA. CDR3 in amino acids: CWVGGQANTEAFF. CDR3 DNA sequence: TGCTGGGTGGGGGGACAGGCGAACACTGAAGCTTTCTTT.

This clone was counted ten times or more. A far larger clone is one nucleotide away, so this likely arose from a read error. Other DNA sequences in the sample encode the same CDR3. This chain uses TRBV11-2 with TRBJ2-1; D not certain. The CDR3 totals 13 residues. Germline V CDR1 and CDR2: SGHAT, FQNNGV. V was clipped by 5 bases and J by 7 bases, with 12 bases between them. For the CDR3, the DNA is TGTGCCAGCAGCCAAGTGTGGGGAAATGAGCAGTTCTTC. It yields the protein CASSQVWGNEQFF.

Notes on this clone: This sequence may be a read error, since a much larger clone differs from it by one base. Other DNA variants within this sample encode the same CDR3. The chain carries TRBV29-1 and TRBJ1-2; D is perhaps TRBD1 (6 bases). Germline V CDR1 and CDR2: SQVTM, ANQGSEA. There are 12 residues in the CDR3. The CDR3 region has the DNA TGCCGCGTTGACGGGGCGGGGGCGGGGGACACCTTC. Translating it yields CRVDGAGAGDTF. The full variable domain, with the rest looked up from reference TRBV29-1 and TRBJ1-2, is SAVISQKPSRDICQRGTSLTIQCQVDSQVTMMFWYRQQPGQSLTLIATANQGSEATYESGFVIDKFPISRPNLTFSTLTVSNMSPEDSSIYLCRVDGAGAGDTFGSGTRLTVV.

This clone came up a few times. Only one base separates this from a far larger clonotype, so it likely reflects a read error. The CDR3 nucleotides read TGTGCCAGCAGCTGGATCTACGAGCAGTACTTC. Encoded protein: CASSWIYEQYF. This chain joins TRBV5-6 and TRBJ2-7; D gene ambiguous. Trimming removed 3 bases from V and 3 bases from J, with 4 bases in between. The CDR3 is 11 amino acids. Germline-derived CDR1 and CDR2 are SGHDT and YYEEEE.

About this clone itself: A far larger clone is a single base away, which makes a read error likely. This chain connects TRBV27 to TRBJ2-7; 7 bases are a match to TRBD1. V was pared by 4 bases and J by 7 bases, with 19 bases of the junction left unmatched. The V gene's germline CDR1 is MNHEY and CDR2 SMNVEV (reference sequence). The CDR3 loop spans 17 amino acids. Here the CDR3 DNA reads TGTGCCAGCAGTTACCCGACAGGGCATAGCTCCTACAATGAGCAGTACTTC. Amino acids: CASSYPTGHSSYNEQYF.

This clone has a handful of counts. A read error may account for a junction end that differs from germline. The V and J genes are TRBV29-1 and TRBJ1-1; 8 bases are shared with TRBD1. CDR1 is SQVTM and CDR2 is ANQGSEA in the germline V gene. The CDR3 has 13 amino acids. The CDR3 protein is CCVGGQANSEAFF. CDR3 nucleotides: TGCTGCGTGGGGGGACAGGCTAACTCTGAAGCTTTCTTT. The full variable domain, rest sourced from reference TRBV29-1 and TRBJ1-1, is SAVISQKPSRDICQRGTSLTIQCQVDSQVTMMFWYRQQPGQSLTLIATANQGSEATYESGFVIDKFPISRPNLTFSTLTVSNMSPEDSSIYLCCVGGQANSEAFFGQGTRLTVV.

This clone was seen more than once but under ten times. This sequence may be a read error, since a much larger clone differs from it by one base. The chain is built from TRBV7-2 and TRBJ2-1, with no clear D. Germline V gene lookup returns CDR1 SGHTA and CDR2 FQGNSA. CDR3 length equals 13 residues. The CDR3 sequence: CASSVAGGDEQFF. DNA for the CDR3: TGTGCCAGCAGCGTAGCAGGTGGGGATGAGCAGTTCTTC.

Worth noting for this clone: Given a far larger clone just one base away, this is likely a sequencing read error. The chain has TRBV29-1 and TRBJ1-1; 8 bases are shared with TRBD1. Germline CDR1 and CDR2: SQVTM and ANQGSEA. This CDR3 comprises 13 residues. CDR3 amino acids: CSVGGQANTEAVF. The CDR3 DNA is TGCAGCGTGGGGGGACAGGCGAACACTGAAGCTGTCTTT. Complete variable domain (other parts from reference TRBV29-1 and TRBJ1-1): SAVISQKPSRDICQRGTSLTIQCQVDSQVTMMFWYRQQPGQSLTLIATANQGSEATYESGFVIDKFPISRPNLTFSTLTVSNMSPEDSSIYLCSVGGQANTEAVFGQGTRLTVV.

In regard to this clone: A read error likely explains this, since a far larger clone differs by one base. The sample has other DNA sequences that encode this CDR3 too. The chain carries TRBV5-6 and TRBJ2-7, with 8 bases matching TRBD2. Germline trimming cut 4 bases from V and 7 bases from J; bases unmatched to any gene: 13. The CDR3 is 15 amino acids. From germline, CDR1 is SGHDT and CDR2 YYEEEE. The CDR3 reads CASSPTSGSVYEQYF. CDR3 coding DNA: TGTGCCAGCAGCCCGACCAGCGGGAGTGTCTATGAGCAGTACTTC.

This clone showed up just a few times. It is likely a read error: a sequence one base away is far more abundant. The CDR3 sequence: CASSWDYEQYF. CDR3 sequence (DNA): TGTGCCAGCAGCTGGGACTACGAGCAGTACTTC. V is TRBV4-1 and J is TRBJ2-7; D gene unclear. The CDR3 totals 11 residues. CDR1 and CDR2 from the germline V gene are MGHRA and YSYEKL.

In this sample, this clone turned up many times. The rearrangement uses TRBV7-2 and TRBJ2-3; TRBD2 agrees at 9 bases. Germline V gene sequence: CDR1 SGHTA, CDR2 FQGNSA. The trim removed 4 bases at V and 5 bases at J, leaving 4 bases unmatched. The CDR3 is 14 amino acids. This CDR3 is CASSYGTSQDTQYF. Here the CDR3 DNA reads TGTGCCAGCAGCTACGGGACTAGCCAAGATACGCAGTATTTT.

This clone has ten or more counts. The junction and the germline gene differ at one end; a read error may be behind it. This sample also contains other DNA sequences that code for the same CDR3. The rearrangement uses TRBV5-5 and TRBJ2-7, with 12 bases fitting TRBD1. This CDR3 region has 14 residues. The V gene's germline CDR1 is SGHKS and CDR2 YYEKEE (reference sequence). In DNA, the CDR3 is TGCGCCAGCAGCCCCGGGACAGGGGGCTCAGAGCAGTACTTC. Its translation is CASSPGTGGSEQYF.

The chain recombines TRBV9 with TRBJ2-7; 9 positions match TRBD2. CDR1 is SGDLS, CDR2 YYNGEE, per germline. CDR3 length: 14 residues. Trimming took 5 bases from V and 2 from J; bases not matched to a gene: 5. The chain's CDR3 is CASRRLAETYEQYF. The CDR3 coding sequence is TGTGCCAGCAGAAGACTAGCGGAAACCTACGAGCAGTACTTC.

This clone was detected ten times or more. This chain joins TRBV27 and TRBJ2-7; TRBD2 matches 9 bases. Germline CDR1 MNHEY, CDR2 SMNVEV (reference sequence). With 6 bases clipped from V and 2 bases from J, the junction kept 5 bases outside the gene matches. This CDR3 is 14 amino acids long. The CDR3 bases are TGTGCCAGCAGAAGACTAGCGGAAACCTACGAGCAGTACTTC. This codes for CASRRLAETYEQYF.

For this clone: This probably arose from a read error, given a far larger clone one base away. The J gene is TRBJ2-7, the V gene TRBV14; D unresolved. Trimming took 5 bases from V and 3 from J, leaving 5 bases between them. The CDR3 runs to 11 residues. Per germline, CDR1 SGHDN and CDR2 FVKESK. The CDR3 loop reads CASSWNYEQYF. The CDR3, as DNA: TGTGCCAGCAGCTGGAACTACGAGCAGTACTTC.

Points on this clone: An end of the junction differs from the germline gene, which may be a read error. The chain recombines TRBV20-1 with TRBJ1-2, with D perhaps matching TRBD1 (5 bases). Germline assignment: CDR1 DFQATT and CDR2 SNEGSKA (reference sequence). There are 11 residues in the CDR3. CDR3 protein: CASREMYGYTF. DNA for the CDR3: TGTGCTAGCAGGGAAATGTATGGCTACACCTTC.

In its sample, this clone was seen a few times. It is likely a read error: a sequence one base away is far more abundant. V is TRBV7-2 and J is TRBJ1-5; no clear D gene. Germline-derived CDR1 and CDR2 are SGHTA and FQGNSA. CDR3 size: 16 residues. Trimming took off 5 bases at V and 3 bases at J, with 17 bases between the two ends. The DNA for the CDR3 is TGTGCCAGCAGCATTACCCCTGGACGGGACAATCAGCCCCAGCATTTT. This encodes CASSITPGRDNQPQHF.

The chain combines TRBV7-8 with TRBJ2-2; D possibly uses TRBD1 or TRBD2 (5 bases each). V was trimmed by 8 bases and J by 2 bases, leaving 15 bases between them. The CDR3 spans 15 residues. In germline, CDR1 is SGHVS, CDR2 FQNEAQ. CDR3 sequence (DNA): TGTGCCAGCCAGAACGGGACGGTAAACACCGGGGAGCTGTTTTTT. Residues: CASQNGTVNTGELFF.

This clone was found many times. The identical CDR3 is also encoded by other nucleotide sequences in the sample. The chain uses TRBV29-1 and TRBJ1-2, with TRBD1 matching over 7 bases. V was clipped by 3 bases and J by 12 bases; unmatched bases: 10. Germline V lookup: CDR1 SQVTM, CDR2 ANQGSEA. This CDR3 spans 12 amino acids. The CDR3 DNA follows: TGCAGCGTTGACGGGGAGGGGGCTGGGGACACCTTC. Its protein is CSVDGEGAGDTF.

Ten or more counts support this clone. Since a far larger clone is one base different, this is likely a read error. Other DNA sequences in this specimen translate into the identical CDR3. The chain joins TRBV29-1 to TRBJ1-1, with TRBD1 matching 8 bases. Trimming at V came to 6 bases and at J to 3 bases, leaving 6 bases not matched to a gene. CDR1 is SQVTM, CDR2 ANQGSEA, per germline. This CDR3 comprises 13 residues. The CDR3 coding sequence is TGCAGCGTGGGGGGACAGGCGTACACTGAAGCTTTCTTT. This gives the protein CSVGGQAYTEAFF.

The rearrangement uses TRBV29-1 and TRBJ1-2; D gene uncertain. The CDR3 consists of 12 residues. Trimming took off 1 base at V and 12 bases at J, with 15 bases between the two ends. Germline lookup yields CDR1 SQVTM and CDR2 ANQGSEA. CDR3 nucleotides: TGCAGCGTTGAAGGGGAGAAGGCTGGGGACACCTTC. It yields the protein CSVEGEKAGDTF.

This clone turned up a few times. This chain connects TRBV5-5 to TRBJ2-5; no reliable D call. Germline CDR1 and CDR2: SGHKS and YYEKEE (reference sequence). Trimming pared 5 bases from V and 0 bases from J, leaving 11 bases between. This CDR3 is 14 amino acids long. CDR3 sequence: CASSLFRDQETQYF. The CDR3 bases are TGTGCCAGCAGTTTATTTCGGGACCAAGAGACCCAGTACTTC.

This clone was seen a handful of times. Given a much more abundant clone one base away, this may be a read error. The chain combines TRBV28 with TRBJ2-7; weak D call: TRBD2 (5 bases). Germline V gene data show CDR1 as MDHEN and CDR2 as SYDVKM. The CDR3 has 16 residues. V was shortened by 6 bases and J by 4 bases, with 22 bases between the two germline ends. CDR3 nucleotide sequence: TGTGCCAGCAGCTTGAGGGTAGGAGGCAGTGGTTACGAGCAGTACTTC. Translation gives CASSLRVGGSGYEQYF.

This clone was picked up a small number of times. This likely traces to a read error, being one base from a far larger clone. The chain recombines TRBV29-1 with TRBJ2-3; D is perhaps TRBD1 or TRBD2 (5 bases each). Germline V gene lookup returns CDR1 SQVTM and CDR2 ANQGSEA. The CDR3 is made up of 13 amino acids. This CDR3 reads CCVAGTRTDTQYF. CDR3 nucleotides: TGCTGCGTTGCCGGGACCCGCACAGATACGCAGTATTTT.

The rearrangement uses TRBV6-5 and TRBJ1-1; no clear D gene. Looked up from germline, CDR1 is MNHEY and CDR2 is SVGAGI. The CDR3 consists of 14 residues. V lost 7 bases to trimming and J lost 6 bases, with 18 bases between them. DNA of the CDR3: TGTGCCAGCACCAACCGGGAAATCGGACCTGAAGCTTTCTTT. Amino acids: CASTNREIGPEAFF.

This clone occurred a few times. A far larger clone is one base from this, pointing to a likely read error. The chain employs TRBV9 and TRBJ1-4; D is perhaps TRBD1 (5 bases). The CDR3 is 16 amino acids. CDR1 is SGDLS, CDR2 YYNGEE, per germline. CDR3 sequence reads: CAISDGQVATNEKLFF. The CDR3 DNA follows: TGTGCCATCAGCGACGGACAAGTTGCAACTAATGAAAAACTGTTTTTT.

This clone occurred a few times. The rearrangement uses TRBV4-2 and TRBJ1-5; 8 bases fit TRBD1. Per germline, CDR1 LGHNA and CDR2 YNFKEQ. The CDR3 has 16 amino acids. V gave up 5 bases and J gave up 3 bases; unmatched junction bases: 9. CDR3 region: CASSYGQGGYNQPQHF. The CDR3 coding sequence is TGTGCCAGCAGCTATGGACAGGGTGGGTACAATCAGCCCCAGCATTTT.

This clone showed up just a few times. A much larger clone sits a single nucleotide away, making a read error possible. The V gene is TRBV7-2, the J gene TRBJ1-2; possibly TRBD1 for D (5 bases). Germline V lookup: CDR1 SGHTA, CDR2 FQGNSA. This CDR3 comprises 16 residues. The CDR3 reads CASSLALGGPSYGYTF. The CDR3 nucleotides read TGTGCCAGCAGTTTAGCGCTTGGGGGACCCAGCTATGGCTACACCTTC.

This clone was counted a few times. The chain has TRBV6-1 and TRBJ2-5, with 8 nucleotides matching TRBD1. The CDR3 runs 13 residues. V lost 6 bases to trimming and J lost 4 bases; unmatched junction nucleotides: 4. CDR1 and CDR2 (germline): MNHNS, SASEGT. The DNA for the CDR3 is TGTGCCAGCAGCCTAGACAGGGGAGAGACCCAGTACTTC. Translation: CASSLDRGETQYF.